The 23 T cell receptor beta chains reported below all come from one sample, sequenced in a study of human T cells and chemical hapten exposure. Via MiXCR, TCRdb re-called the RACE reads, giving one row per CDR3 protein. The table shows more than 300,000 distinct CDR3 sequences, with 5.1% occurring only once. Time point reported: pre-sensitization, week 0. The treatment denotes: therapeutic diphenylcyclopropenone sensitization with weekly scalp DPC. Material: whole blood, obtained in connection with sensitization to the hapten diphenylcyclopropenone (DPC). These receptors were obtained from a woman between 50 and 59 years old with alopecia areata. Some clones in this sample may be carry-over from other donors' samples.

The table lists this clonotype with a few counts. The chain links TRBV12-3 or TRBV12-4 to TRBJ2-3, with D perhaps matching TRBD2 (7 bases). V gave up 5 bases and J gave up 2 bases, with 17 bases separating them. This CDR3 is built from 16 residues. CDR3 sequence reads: CASSLIPGGLTDTQYF. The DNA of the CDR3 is TGTGCCAGCAGTCTTATTCCGGGGGGCCTCACAGATACGCAGTATTTT.

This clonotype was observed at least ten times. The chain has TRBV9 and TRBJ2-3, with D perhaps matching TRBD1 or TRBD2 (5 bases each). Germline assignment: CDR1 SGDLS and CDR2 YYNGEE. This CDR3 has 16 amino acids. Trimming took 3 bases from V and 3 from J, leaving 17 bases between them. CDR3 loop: CASSGLSGEGTDTQYF. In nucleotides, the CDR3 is TGTGCCAGCAGCGGATTGAGTGGAGAGGGGACAGATACGCAGTATTTT. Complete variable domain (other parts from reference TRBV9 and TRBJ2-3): DSGVTQTPKHLITATGQRVTLRCSPRSGDLSVYWYQQSLDQGLQFLIQYYNGEERAKGNILERFSAQQFPDLHSELNLSSLELGDSALYFCASSGLSGEGTDTQYFGPGTRLTVL.

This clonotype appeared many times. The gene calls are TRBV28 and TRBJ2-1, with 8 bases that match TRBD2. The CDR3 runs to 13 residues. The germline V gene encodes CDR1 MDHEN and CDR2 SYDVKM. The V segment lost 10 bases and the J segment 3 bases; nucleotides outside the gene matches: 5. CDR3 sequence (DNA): TGTGCCACCCGGGGACTAGTCTACAATGAGCAGTTCTTC. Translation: CATRGLVYNEQFF.

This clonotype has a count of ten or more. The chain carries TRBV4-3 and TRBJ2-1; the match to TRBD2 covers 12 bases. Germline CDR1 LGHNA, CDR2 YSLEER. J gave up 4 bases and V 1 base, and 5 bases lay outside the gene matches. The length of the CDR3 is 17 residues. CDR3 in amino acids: CASSQGLLAGGYNEQFF. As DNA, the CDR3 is TGCGCCAGCAGCCAAGGCCTCCTAGCGGGAGGGTACAATGAGCAGTTCTTC.

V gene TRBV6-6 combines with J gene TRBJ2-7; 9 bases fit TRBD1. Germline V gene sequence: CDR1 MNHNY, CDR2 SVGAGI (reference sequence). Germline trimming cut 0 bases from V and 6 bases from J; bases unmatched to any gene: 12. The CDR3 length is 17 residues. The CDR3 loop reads CASSYSVPGQGFSEQYF. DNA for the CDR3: TGTGCCAGCAGTTACTCCGTTCCGGGACAGGGATTCAGCGAGCAGTACTTC.

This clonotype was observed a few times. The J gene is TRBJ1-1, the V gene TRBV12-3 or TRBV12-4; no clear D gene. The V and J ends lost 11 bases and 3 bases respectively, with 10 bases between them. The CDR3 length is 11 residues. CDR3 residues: CACAGYTEAFF. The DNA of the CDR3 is TGTGCCTGCGCTGGGTACACTGAAGCTTTCTTT.

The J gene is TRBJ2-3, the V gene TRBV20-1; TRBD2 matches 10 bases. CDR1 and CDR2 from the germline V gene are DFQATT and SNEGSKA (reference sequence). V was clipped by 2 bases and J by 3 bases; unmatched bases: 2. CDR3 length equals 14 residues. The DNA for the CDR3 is TGCAGTGCTAGAACTAGCGGGATAACAGATACGCAGTATTTT. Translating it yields CSARTSGITDTQYF.

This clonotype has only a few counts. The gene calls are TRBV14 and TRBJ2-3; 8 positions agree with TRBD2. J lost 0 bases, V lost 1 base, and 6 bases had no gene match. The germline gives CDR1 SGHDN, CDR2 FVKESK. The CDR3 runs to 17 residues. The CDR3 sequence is CASSQGLAPRSTDTQYF. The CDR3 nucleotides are TGTGCCAGCAGCCAAGGACTAGCGCCCCGCAGCACAGATACGCAGTATTTT.

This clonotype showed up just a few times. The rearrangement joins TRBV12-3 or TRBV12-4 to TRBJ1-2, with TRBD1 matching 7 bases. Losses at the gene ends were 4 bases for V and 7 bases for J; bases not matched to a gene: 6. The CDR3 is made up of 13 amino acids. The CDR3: CASSWLQGSGYTF. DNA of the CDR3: TGTGCCAGCAGTTGGTTACAGGGGTCTGGCTACACCTTC.

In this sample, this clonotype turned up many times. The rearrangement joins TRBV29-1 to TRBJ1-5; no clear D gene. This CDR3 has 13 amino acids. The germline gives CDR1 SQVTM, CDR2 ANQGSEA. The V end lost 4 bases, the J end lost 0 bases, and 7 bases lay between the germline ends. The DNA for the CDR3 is TGCAGCGTTGGTGAGGGTAGCAATCAGCCCCAGCATTTT. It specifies CSVGEGSNQPQHF.

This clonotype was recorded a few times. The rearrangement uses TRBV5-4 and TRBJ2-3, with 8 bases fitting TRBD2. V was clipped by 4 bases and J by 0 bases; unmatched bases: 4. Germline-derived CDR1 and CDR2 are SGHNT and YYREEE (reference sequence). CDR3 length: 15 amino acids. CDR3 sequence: CASSPTSESTDTQYF. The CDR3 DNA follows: TGTGCCAGCAGCCCGACTAGCGAGAGCACAGATACGCAGTATTTT.

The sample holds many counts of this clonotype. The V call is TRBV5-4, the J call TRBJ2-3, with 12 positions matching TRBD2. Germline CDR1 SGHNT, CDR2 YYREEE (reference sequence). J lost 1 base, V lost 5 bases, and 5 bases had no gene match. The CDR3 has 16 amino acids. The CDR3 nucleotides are TGTGCCAGCAGAGCGGGACTAGCGGGTCGCACAGATACGCAGTATTTT. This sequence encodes CASRAGLAGRTDTQYF.

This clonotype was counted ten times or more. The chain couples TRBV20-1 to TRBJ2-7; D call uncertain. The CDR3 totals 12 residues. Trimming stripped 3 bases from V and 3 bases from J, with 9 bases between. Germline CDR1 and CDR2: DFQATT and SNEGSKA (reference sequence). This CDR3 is CSASSENYEQYF. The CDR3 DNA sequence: TGCAGTGCTAGCAGTGAAAACTACGAGCAGTACTTC.

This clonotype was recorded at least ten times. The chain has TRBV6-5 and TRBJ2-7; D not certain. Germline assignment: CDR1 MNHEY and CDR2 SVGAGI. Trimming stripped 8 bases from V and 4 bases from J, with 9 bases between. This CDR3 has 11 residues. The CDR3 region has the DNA TGTGCCAGCCAGAACTCGTACGAGCAGTACTTC. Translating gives CASQNSYEQYF.

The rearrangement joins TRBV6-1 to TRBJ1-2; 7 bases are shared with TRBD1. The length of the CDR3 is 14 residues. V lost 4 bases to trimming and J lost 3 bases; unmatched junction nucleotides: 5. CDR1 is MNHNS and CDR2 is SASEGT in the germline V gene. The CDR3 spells CASSVGTAYYGYTF. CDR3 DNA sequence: TGTGCCAGCAGTGTTGGGACAGCCTACTATGGCTACACCTTC.

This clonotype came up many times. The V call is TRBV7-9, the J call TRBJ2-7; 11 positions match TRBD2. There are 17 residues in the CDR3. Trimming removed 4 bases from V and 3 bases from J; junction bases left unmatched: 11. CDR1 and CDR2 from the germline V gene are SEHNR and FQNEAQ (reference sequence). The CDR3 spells CASSSLGGGTSGYEQYF. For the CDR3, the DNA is TGTGCCAGCAGCTCCCTGGGCGGGGGGACTAGCGGCTACGAGCAGTACTTC.

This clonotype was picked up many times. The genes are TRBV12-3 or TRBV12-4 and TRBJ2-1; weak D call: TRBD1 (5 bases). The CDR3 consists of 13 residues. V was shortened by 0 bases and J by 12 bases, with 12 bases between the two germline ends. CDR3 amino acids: CASSLAGQPTQFF. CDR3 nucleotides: TGTGCCAGCAGTTTAGCCGGACAACCCACGCAGTTCTTC.

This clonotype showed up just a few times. CDR3 amino acids: CASSAGRANYGYTF. The CDR3 DNA is TGTGCCAGCAGCGCCGGACGGGCGAACTATGGCTACACCTTC. The chain links TRBV9 to TRBJ1-2; no reliable D call. Germline V gives CDR1 SGDLS, CDR2 YYNGEE. V lost 3 bases and J lost 2, with 11 bases in between. The CDR3 has 14 amino acids.

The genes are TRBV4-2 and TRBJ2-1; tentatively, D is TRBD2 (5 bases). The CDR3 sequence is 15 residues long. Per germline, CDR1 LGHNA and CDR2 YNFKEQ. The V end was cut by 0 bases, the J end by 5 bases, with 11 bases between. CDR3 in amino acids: CASSQEYTGNNEQFF. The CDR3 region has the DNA TGTGCCAGCAGCCAAGAGTATACGGGAAACAATGAGCAGTTCTTC.

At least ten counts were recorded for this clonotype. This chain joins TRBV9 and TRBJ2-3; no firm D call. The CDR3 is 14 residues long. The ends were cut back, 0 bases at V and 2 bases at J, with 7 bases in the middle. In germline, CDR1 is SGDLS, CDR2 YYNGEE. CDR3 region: CASSVATFTDTQYF. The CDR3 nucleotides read TGTGCCAGCAGCGTAGCTACTTTCACAGATACGCAGTATTTT.

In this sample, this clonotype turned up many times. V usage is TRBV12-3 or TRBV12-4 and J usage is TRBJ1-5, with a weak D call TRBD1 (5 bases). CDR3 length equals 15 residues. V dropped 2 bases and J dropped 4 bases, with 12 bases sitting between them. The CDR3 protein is CASSLWGSGNQPQHF. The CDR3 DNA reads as TGTGCCAGCAGTTTATGGGGATCAGGGAATCAGCCCCAGCATTTT.

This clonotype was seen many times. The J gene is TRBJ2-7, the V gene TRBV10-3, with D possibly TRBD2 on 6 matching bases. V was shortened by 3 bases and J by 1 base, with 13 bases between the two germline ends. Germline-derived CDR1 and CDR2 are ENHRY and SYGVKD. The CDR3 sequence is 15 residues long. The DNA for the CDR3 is TGTGCCATCAGTGATGCGGCGGGGTCATCCTACGAGCAGTACTTC. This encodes CAISDAAGSSYEQYF.

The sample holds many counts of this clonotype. CDR3 loop: CSVVASGVETQYF. CDR3 nucleotide sequence: TGCAGCGTTGTGGCTAGCGGGGTAGAGACCCAGTACTTC. The chain combines TRBV29-1 with TRBJ2-5; 9 bases map to TRBD2. CDR1 and CDR2 from the germline V gene are SQVTM and ANQGSEA. The CDR3 is made up of 13 amino acids. J was trimmed by 4 bases and V by 4 bases; bases with no gene match: 4.